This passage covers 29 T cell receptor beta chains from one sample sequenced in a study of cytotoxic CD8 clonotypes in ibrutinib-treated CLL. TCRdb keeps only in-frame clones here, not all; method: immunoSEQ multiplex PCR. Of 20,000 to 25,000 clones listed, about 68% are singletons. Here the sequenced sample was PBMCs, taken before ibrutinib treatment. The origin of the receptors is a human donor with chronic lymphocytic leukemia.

The CDR3 sequence is CASSPQLNTDTQYF. The CDR3 DNA is TGTGCCAGCAGCCCCCAACTAAACACAGATACGCAGTATTTT. This rearrangement joins TRBV7-9 to TRBJ2-3; D ambiguous. V was shortened by 5 bases and J by 2 bases, with 11 bases between the two germline ends. This CDR3 contains 14 residues. Germline V gene sequence: CDR1 SEHNR, CDR2 FQNEAQ (reference sequence).

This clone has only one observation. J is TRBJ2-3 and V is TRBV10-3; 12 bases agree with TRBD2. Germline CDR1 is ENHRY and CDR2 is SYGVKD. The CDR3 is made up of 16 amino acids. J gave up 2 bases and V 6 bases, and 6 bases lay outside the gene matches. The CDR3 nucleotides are TGTGCCATCAGCTACGGACTAGCGGGAACCACAGATACGCAGTATTTT. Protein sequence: CAISYGLAGTTDTQYF.

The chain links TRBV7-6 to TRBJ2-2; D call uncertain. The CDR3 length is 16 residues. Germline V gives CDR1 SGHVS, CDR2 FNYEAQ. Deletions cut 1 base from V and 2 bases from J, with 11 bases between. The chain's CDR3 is CASSLGPLENTGELFF. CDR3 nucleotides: TGTGCCAGCAGCTTAGGCCCACTCGAAAACACCGGGGAGCTGTTTTTT.

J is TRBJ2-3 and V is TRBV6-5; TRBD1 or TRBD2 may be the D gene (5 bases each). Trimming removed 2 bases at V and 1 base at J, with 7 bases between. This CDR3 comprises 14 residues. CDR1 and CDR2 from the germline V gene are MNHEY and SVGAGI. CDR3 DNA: TGTGCCAGCAGTTACCAGGGACGCACAGATACGCAGTATTTT. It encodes CASSYQGRTDTQYF.

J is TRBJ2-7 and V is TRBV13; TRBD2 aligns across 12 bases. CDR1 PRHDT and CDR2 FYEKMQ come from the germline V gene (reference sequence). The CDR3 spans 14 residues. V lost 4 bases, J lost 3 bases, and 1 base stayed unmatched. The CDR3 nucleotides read TGTGCCAGCAGCTCGGGACTAGCGGGCTACGAGCAGTACTTC. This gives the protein CASSSGLAGYEQYF.

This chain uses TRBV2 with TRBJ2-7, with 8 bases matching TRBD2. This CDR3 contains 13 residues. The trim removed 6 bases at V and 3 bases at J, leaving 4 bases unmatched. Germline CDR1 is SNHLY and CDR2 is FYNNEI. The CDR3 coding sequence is TGTGCCAGCAGCATAACTAGCGGCTACGAGCAGTACTTC. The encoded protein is CASSITSGYEQYF.

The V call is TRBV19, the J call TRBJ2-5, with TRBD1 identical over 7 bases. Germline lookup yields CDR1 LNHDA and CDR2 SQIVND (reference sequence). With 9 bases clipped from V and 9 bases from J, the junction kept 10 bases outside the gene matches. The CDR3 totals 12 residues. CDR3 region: CASATRGNAQYF. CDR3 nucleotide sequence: TGTGCCAGCGCCACCAGGGGGAATGCCCAGTACTTC.

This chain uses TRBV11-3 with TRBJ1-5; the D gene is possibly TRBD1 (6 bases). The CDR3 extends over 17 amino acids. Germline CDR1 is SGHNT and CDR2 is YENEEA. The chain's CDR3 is CDLTCGGTADPDQPQHF. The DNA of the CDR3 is TGTGACCTCACATGTGGGGGCACGGCCGATCCTGATCAGCCCCAGCATTTT.

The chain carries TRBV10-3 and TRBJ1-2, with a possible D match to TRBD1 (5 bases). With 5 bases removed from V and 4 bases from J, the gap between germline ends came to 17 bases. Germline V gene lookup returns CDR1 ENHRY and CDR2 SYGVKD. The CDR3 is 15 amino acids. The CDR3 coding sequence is TGTGCCATCAGTACATCGACAGCATACTCCTATGGCTACACCTTC. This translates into CAISTSTAYSYGYTF.

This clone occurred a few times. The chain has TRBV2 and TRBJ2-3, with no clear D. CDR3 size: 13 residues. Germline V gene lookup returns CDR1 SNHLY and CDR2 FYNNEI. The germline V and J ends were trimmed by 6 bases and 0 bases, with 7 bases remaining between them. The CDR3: CASRSSSTDTQYF. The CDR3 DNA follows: TGTGCCAGCAGGTCTTCTAGCACAGATACGCAGTATTTT.

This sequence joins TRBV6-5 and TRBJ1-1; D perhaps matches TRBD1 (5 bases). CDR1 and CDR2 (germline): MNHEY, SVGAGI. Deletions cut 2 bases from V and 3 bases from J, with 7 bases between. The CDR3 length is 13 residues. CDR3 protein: CASSYRDDTEAFF. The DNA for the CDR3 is TGTGCCAGCAGTTACCGGGACGACACTGAAGCTTTCTTT.

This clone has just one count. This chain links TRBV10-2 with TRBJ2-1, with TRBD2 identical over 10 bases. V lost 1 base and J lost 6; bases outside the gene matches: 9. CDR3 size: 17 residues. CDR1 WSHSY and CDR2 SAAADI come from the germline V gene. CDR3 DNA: TGCGCCAGCAGTGAGTTTAACAGCGGGAGGGCCTTCAATGAGCAGTTCTTC. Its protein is CASSEFNSGRAFNEQFF.

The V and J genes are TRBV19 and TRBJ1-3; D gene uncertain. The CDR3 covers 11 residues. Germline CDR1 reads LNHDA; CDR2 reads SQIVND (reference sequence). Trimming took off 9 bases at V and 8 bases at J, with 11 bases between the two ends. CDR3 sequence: CASSVRDTIYF. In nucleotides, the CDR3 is TGTGCCAGCTCCGTCCGGGACACCATATATTTT.

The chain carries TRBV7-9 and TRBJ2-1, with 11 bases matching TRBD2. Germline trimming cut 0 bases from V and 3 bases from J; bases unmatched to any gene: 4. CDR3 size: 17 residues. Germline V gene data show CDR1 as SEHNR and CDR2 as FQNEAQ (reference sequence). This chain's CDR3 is CASSLATSGSIYNEQFF. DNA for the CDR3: TGTGCCAGCAGCTTAGCCACTAGCGGGAGCATCTACAATGAGCAGTTCTTC.

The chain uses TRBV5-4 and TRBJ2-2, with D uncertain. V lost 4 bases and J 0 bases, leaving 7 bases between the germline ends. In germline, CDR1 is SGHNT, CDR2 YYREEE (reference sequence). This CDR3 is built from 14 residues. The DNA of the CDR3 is TGTGCCAGCAGCGCCCCCTCGAACACCGGGGAGCTGTTTTTT. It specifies CASSAPSNTGELFF.

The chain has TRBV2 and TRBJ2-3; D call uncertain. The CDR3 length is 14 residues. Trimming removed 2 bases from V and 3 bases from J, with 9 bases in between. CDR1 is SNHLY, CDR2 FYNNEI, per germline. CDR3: CASSEPIQTDTQYF. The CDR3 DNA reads TGTGCCAGCAGTGAACCGATCCAGACAGATACGCAGTATTTT.

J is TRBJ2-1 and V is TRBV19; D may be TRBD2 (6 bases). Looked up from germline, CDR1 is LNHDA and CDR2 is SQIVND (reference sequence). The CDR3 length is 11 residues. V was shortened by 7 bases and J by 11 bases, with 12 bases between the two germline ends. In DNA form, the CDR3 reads TGTGCCAGTATGCAGGGACTGAAGCAGTTCTTC. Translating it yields CASMQGLKQFF.

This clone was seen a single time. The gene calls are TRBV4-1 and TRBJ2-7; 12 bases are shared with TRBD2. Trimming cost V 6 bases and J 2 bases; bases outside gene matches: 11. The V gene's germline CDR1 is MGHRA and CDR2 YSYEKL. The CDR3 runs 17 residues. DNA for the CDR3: TGCGCCAGCAGGCCCGACCCTAGCGGGAGGGGGCCCTACGAGCAGTACTTC. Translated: CASRPDPSGRGPYEQYF.

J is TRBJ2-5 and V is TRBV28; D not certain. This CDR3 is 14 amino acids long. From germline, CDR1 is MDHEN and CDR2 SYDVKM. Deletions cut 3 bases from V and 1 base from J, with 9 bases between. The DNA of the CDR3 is TGTGCCAGCAGTTTTCTGGGCCTCCAAGAGACCCAGTACTTC. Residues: CASSFLGLQETQYF.

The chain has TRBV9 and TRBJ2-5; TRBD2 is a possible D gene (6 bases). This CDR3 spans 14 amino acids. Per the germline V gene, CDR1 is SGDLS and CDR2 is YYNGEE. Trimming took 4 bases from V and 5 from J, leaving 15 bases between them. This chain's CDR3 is CASSLGGVMETQYF. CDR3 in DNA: TGTGCCAGCAGCTTAGGAGGGGTAATGGAGACCCAGTACTTC.

CDR3 sequence (DNA): TGTGCCTGGAGTCCGGGACAGAGCACAGATACGCAGTATTTT. Its translation: CAWSPGQSTDTQYF. The chain carries TRBV30 and TRBJ2-3; 7 nucleotides line up with TRBD1. V lost 2 bases to trimming and J lost 0 bases; unmatched junction nucleotides: 2. The CDR3 contains 14 residues. Per the germline V gene, CDR1 is GTSNPN and CDR2 is SVGIG (reference sequence). The full variable domain, completed using reference TRBV30 and TRBJ2-3, is SQTIHQWPATLVQPVGSPLSLECTVEGTSNPNLYWYRQAAGRGLQLLFYSVGIGQISSEVPQNLSASRPQDRQFILSSKKLLLSDSGFYLCAWSPGQSTDTQYFGPGTRLTVL.

CDR3 nucleotides: TGTGCCTGGAGTTCGTCCTACGAGCAGTACTTC. Its protein is CAWSSSYEQYF. The rearrangement links TRBV30 to TRBJ2-7; no firm D call. The CDR3 totals 11 residues. V was clipped by 2 bases and J by 1 base, with 3 bases between them. Germline-derived CDR1 and CDR2 are GTSNPN and SVGIG (reference sequence).

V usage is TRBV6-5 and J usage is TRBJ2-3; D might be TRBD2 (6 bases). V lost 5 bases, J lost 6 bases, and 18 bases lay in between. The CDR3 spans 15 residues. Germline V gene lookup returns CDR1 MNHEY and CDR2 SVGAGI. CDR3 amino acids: CASSARERTGDTQYF. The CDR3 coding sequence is TGTGCCAGCAGTGCCCGGGAGCGCACGGGGGATACGCAGTATTTT.

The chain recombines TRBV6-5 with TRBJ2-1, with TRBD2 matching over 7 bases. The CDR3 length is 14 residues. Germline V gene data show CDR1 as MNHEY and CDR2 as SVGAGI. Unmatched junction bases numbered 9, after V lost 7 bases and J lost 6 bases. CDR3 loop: CASNRLAAGNEQFF. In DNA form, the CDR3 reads TGTGCCAGCAATAGACTAGCTGCCGGCAATGAGCAGTTCTTC.

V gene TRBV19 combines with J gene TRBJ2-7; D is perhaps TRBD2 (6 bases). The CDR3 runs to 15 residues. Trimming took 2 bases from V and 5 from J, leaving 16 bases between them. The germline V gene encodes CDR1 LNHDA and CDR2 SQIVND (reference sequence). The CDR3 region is CASSILSSATHEQYF. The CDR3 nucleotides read TGTGCCAGTAGTATATTGTCTAGCGCTACCCACGAGCAGTACTTC.

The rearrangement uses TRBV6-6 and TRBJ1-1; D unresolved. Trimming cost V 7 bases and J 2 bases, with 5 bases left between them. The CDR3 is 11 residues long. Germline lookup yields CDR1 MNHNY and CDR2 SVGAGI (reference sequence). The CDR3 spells CASTINTEAFF. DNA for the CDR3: TGTGCCAGCACCATCAACACTGAAGCTTTCTTT.

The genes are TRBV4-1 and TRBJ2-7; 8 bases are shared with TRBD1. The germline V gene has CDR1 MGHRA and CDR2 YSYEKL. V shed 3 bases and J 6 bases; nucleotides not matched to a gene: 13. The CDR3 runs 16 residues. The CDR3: CASSQEVTGAGFEQYF. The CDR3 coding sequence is TGCGCCAGCAGCCAGGAAGTGACAGGGGCCGGTTTCGAGCAGTACTTC.

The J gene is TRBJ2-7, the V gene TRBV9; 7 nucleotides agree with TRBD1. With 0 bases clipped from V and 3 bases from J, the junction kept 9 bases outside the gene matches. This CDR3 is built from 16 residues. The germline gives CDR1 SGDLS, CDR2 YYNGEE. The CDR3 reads CASSVGNTGTDYEQYF. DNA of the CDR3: TGTGCCAGCAGCGTAGGAAACACCGGGACAGACTACGAGCAGTACTTC.

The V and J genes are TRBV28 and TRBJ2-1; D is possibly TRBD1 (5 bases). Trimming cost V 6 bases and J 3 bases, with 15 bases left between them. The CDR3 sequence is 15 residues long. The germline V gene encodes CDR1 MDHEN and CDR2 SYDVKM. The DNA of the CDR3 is TGTGCCAGCAGCCCTGACGCAGGGCACTACAATGAGCAGTTCTTC. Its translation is CASSPDAGHYNEQFF.